This T cell receptor beta chain was sequenced during a study of identical twins. Study-level points and caveats: Within cord blood, abundant beta clonotypes carried fewer insertions, but memory repertoires showed no such trend. Twin-shared out-of-frame alpha sequences showed excess low generation probability.

The CDR3 loop spans 14 amino acids. V was cut by 5 bases and J by 4 bases, with 14 bases left in between. Germline V gene sequence: CDR1 ENHRY, CDR2 SYGVKD. This clonotype was counted between two and nine times. Its antigen is not identified. Every donor was a healthy Caucasian. From the 5' RACE reads, TCRdb called clonotypes with MiXCR, one entry per CDR3 protein. In the table there are around 530,000 distinct CDR3 sequences, about 15% of which are singletons. These data also featured in a second study, about yellow fever vaccine responses in identical twins.

The sequence derives from a woman aged 18-29 years in good health. Sequencing was performed on CD4+ T cells sorted from blood. The genes are TRBV10-3 and TRBJ2-5; maybe TRBD2 (7 bases). The CDR3 reads CAISPVRGGETQYF. Written as DNA, the CDR3 is TGTGCCATCAGTCCGGTGAGGGGGGGAGAGACCCAGTACTTC.